This record looks at one T cell receptor beta chain sequence and its context. This entry belongs to a study of OX40 agonist ivuxolimab in advanced cancers. Study-level background: Participants, around 80% male, averaged about 56 years of age, ranging from about 20 to 80.

V was clipped by 2 bases and J by 8 bases, with 13 bases between them. Germline values: CDR1 MNHNY, CDR2 SVGAGI (reference sequence). This CDR3 has 14 residues. Profiled with immunoSEQ multiplex PCR; TCRdb holds only in-frame clones, not every one. Of approximately 66,000 clones listed, 75% to 90% are singletons. The clonotype originates from an adult with an advanced solid tumor such as melanoma, head and neck, liver or kidney cancer. The chain has TRBV6-6 and TRBJ1-5, with a possible D match to TRBD1 (5 bases). This specimen was CD4+ or CD8+ T cells sorted from blood, taken in a trial of the OX40 agonist ivuxolimab. DNA of the CDR3: TGTGCCAGCAGTTACGGGCGGAGGGGTGAGCCCCAGCATTTT. Its translation: CASSYGRRGEPQHF.